These 14 T cell receptor beta chains were all obtained from the same sample, sequenced in a study of cytomegalovirus exposure and HLA in healthy donors listed by TCRdb under 2017. Library generation was performed with the immunoSEQ multiplex PCR assay. The multiplex PCR relied on a mix of 60 forward primers for TCR Vbeta segments and 13 reverse primers for TCR Jbeta segments. What TCRdb holds here is the immuneACCESS table cut down to in-frame rearrangements. Part of the clones is not present; checked against another copy, under half of the missing clones reflect an unresolved V gene, and the others are unexplained. Across this sample there are under 200,000 clones, with 84% seen only once. Jointly, the top ten make up more than 0.85% of the sample. Sequencing was performed on PBMCs. These receptors all come from a man aged 30 to 39 in good health and CMV-seronegative.

This chain connects TRBV5-1 to TRBJ2-1, with 9 bases identical to TRBD1. The CDR3 length is 16 residues. V shed 0 bases, J shed 8 bases, and the junction held 9 bases outside the gene matches. The germline gives CDR1 SGHRS, CDR2 YFSETQ. Written as DNA, the CDR3 is TGCGCCAGCAGCTTGGTAGGGACAGGGTCGGTCGATGAGCAGTTCTTC. This encodes CASSLVGTGSVDEQFF.

The genes are TRBV27 and TRBJ2-1; 8 bases agree with TRBD2. CDR1 MNHEY and CDR2 SMNVEV come from the germline V gene (reference sequence). J gave up 0 bases and V 3 bases, and 4 bases lay outside the gene matches. The CDR3 extends over 16 amino acids. The CDR3 here is CASSFGGGPSYNEQFF. The CDR3 DNA sequence: TGTGCCAGCAGTTTCGGGGGGGGCCCCTCCTACAATGAGCAGTTCTTC.

The genes are TRBV2 and TRBJ2-3, with D maybe TRBD2 (6 bases). V lost 8 bases and J lost 2, with 17 bases in between. CDR3 size: 15 residues. Germline assignment: CDR1 SNHLY and CDR2 FYNNEI. The CDR3 here is CASSVGLFVTDTQYF. The CDR3 DNA follows: TGTGCCAGCTCTGTAGGACTATTCGTCACAGATACGCAGTATTTT.

This clone was counted once. This CDR3 reads CASSPRDYNTGELFF. The CDR3 coding sequence is TGTGCCAGCAGCCCCCGGGACTATAACACCGGGGAGCTGTTTTTT. This chain joins TRBV7-2 and TRBJ2-2; 7 bases are a match to TRBD2. This CDR3 is built from 15 residues. CDR1 is SGHTA, CDR2 FQGNSA, per germline. Trimming removed 5 bases from V and 2 bases from J; junction bases left unmatched: 5. Complete variable domain (other parts from reference TRBV7-2 and TRBJ2-2): GAGVSQSPSNKVTEKGKDVELRCDPISGHTALYWYRQSLGQGLEFLIYFQGNSAPDKSGLPSDRFSAERTGGSVSTLTIQRTQQEDSAVYLCASSPRDYNTGELFFGEGSRLTVL.

The chain combines TRBV30 with TRBJ2-7; D is unresolved. Deletions cut 7 bases from V and 0 bases from J, with 16 bases between. The CDR3 contains 14 residues. Per the germline V gene, CDR1 is GTSNPN and CDR2 is SVGIG (reference sequence). The CDR3 reads CASTRERSSYEQYF. CDR3 DNA: TGTGCCTCCACCCGCGAGAGGTCCTCCTACGAGCAGTACTTC.

This clone was found a few times. The CDR3 spells CAWEDWMSGSSYEQYF. DNA for the CDR3: TGTGCCTGGGAGGATTGGATGAGCGGGAGCTCCTACGAGCAGTACTTC. The V and J genes are TRBV30 and TRBJ2-7, with 8 bases fitting TRBD2. The CDR3 contains 16 residues. V lost 5 bases to trimming and J lost 0 bases; unmatched junction nucleotides: 12. Germline-derived CDR1 and CDR2 are GTSNPN and SVGIG (reference sequence).

The V and J genes are TRBV9 and TRBJ1-5; possible D gene TRBD1, 6 bases. CDR3 length: 14 amino acids. Germline CDR1 and CDR2: SGDLS and YYNGEE. The V end was cut by 2 bases, the J end by 4 bases, with 10 bases between. For the CDR3, the DNA is TGTGCCAGCAGCGTGGGCCAGGGGAATCAGCCCCAGCATTTT. The encoded protein is CASSVGQGNQPQHF. The entire variable domain, with the rest obtained from reference TRBV9 and TRBJ1-5, is as follows: DSGVTQTPKHLITATGQRVTLRCSPRSGDLSVYWYQQSLDQGLQFLIQYYNGEERAKGNILERFSAQQFPDLHSELNLSSLELGDSALYFCASSVGQGNQPQHFGDGTRLSIL.

The chain has TRBV5-1 and TRBJ2-1; TRBD2 matches at 7 bases. V shed 0 bases and J 9 bases; nucleotides not matched to a gene: 12. Germline V gene data show CDR1 as SGHRS and CDR2 as YFSETQ. The CDR3 loop spans 16 amino acids. As DNA, the CDR3 is TGCGCCAGCAGCTTGGTGGCGGGAGATTTTTTCGCTGAGCAGTTCTTC. It is translated as CASSLVAGDFFAEQFF.

The chain joins TRBV2 to TRBJ1-6; D perhaps matches TRBD1 (5 bases). V was trimmed by 6 bases and J by 8 bases, leaving 14 bases between them. Germline loops: CDR1 SNHLY, CDR2 FYNNEI. This CDR3 has 14 residues. The CDR3 DNA sequence: TGTGCCAGCAGCCCCGCAGGGATTTATTCACCCCTCCACTTT. It is translated as CASSPAGIYSPLHF.

Concerning this clone itself: Its ends do not fully match the called genes, so a read error is possible. This sequence joins TRBV7-9 and TRBJ2-7; possibly TRBD1 for D (5 bases). Germline V gene lookup returns CDR1 SEHNR and CDR2 FQNEAQ (reference sequence). The length of the CDR3 is 12 residues. Here the CDR3 reads CSSSVQVAEQYF. The CDR3 region has the DNA TGTTCCAGCAGTGTACAGGTGGCCGAGCAGTACTTC.

The gene calls are TRBV4-1 and TRBJ2-5; D unclear. V lost 8 bases and J lost 2, with 15 bases in between. This CDR3 region has 14 residues. Germline CDR1 MGHRA, CDR2 YSYEKL. The CDR3 sequence: CASANPSAQETQYF. CDR3 in DNA: TGCGCCAGCGCGAACCCGAGCGCTCAAGAGACCCAGTACTTC.

About this clone: One junction end disagrees with the germline gene, perhaps due to a read error. The chain joins TRBV7-7 to TRBJ2-3; D is perhaps TRBD2 (6 bases). Germline V CDR1 and CDR2: SSHAT, FNYEAQ (reference sequence). The CDR3 runs 16 residues. CDR3 sequence: CASSPYGAGRTDTQYF. CDR3 in DNA: TGTGCTAGCAGCCCCTATGGGGCGGGGCGCACAGATACGCAGTATTTT.

The J gene is TRBJ2-6, the V gene TRBV7-8; 7 bases fit TRBD1. There are 18 residues in the CDR3. Germline CDR1 SGHVS, CDR2 FQNEAQ. The ends lost 5 bases at V and 0 bases at J; junction bases unmatched: 10. The DNA for the CDR3 is TGTGCCAGCAGCCACATCCGGGACAGCCTCTCTGGGGCCAACGTCCTGACTTTC. Amino acids: CASSHIRDSLSGANVLTF.

Regarding this clone: The junction departs from the called germline gene at one end, perhaps through a read error. The CDR3 sequence is CSSSLAVAGRAGETQYF. CDR3 DNA sequence: TGTTCCAGCAGCTTAGCGGTCGCAGGGAGAGCGGGGGAGACCCAGTACTTC. J is TRBJ2-5 and V is TRBV7-9, with 7 bases matching TRBD2. CDR1 is SEHNR, CDR2 FQNEAQ, per germline (reference sequence). The CDR3 has 17 residues.